This entry features one TCR beta chain sequence. The CDR3 covers 15 residues. CDR1 is SGHDT and CDR2 is YYEEEE in the germline V gene. With V trimmed by 5 bases and J by 5 bases, 7 bases remained unmatched. Using immunoSEQ multiplex PCR, the repertoire was profiled, and TCRdb retains in-frame clones only, with some absent. The table shows tens of thousands of clones, with around nine tenths occurring only once. This specimen belongs to a study of T cell changes during pregnancy in multiple sclerosis. This sequence originates from a female donor in good health, enrolled as a control in a pregnancy study. Sample: peripheral blood, taken in the third trimester of pregnancy. V usage is TRBV5-6 and J usage is TRBJ2-5; 12 bases map to TRBD2. CDR3 region: CASSFTSGGRETQYF. The CDR3 coding sequence is TGTGCCAGCAGTTTTACTAGCGGGGGGCGGGAGACCCAGTACTTC.